The clone carrying this T cell receptor beta chain appeared once. In the source study's methods: Quantification of nucleated cells was approximated via reference gene primer amplification. Using immunoSEQ multiplex PCR, the repertoire was profiled, and TCRdb retains in-frame clones only, with some absent. For V, J and clone size, that table is used; D and trimming come from the DNA. The top ten clones hold 3.4% of a sample with under 300,000 clones, around 83% of them seen once. There are 15 residues in the CDR3. Germline V gene lookup returns CDR1 MRHNA and CDR2 SNTAGT. Trimming stripped 2 bases from V and 4 bases from J, with 12 bases between. The sample originates from a study of blood T cell repertoires in COVID-19. On the study more broadly: Material from acute and convalescent COVID-19 was sourced from the United States, Italy and Spain. Sample material is recorded as cDNA or gDNA derived from T cells, B-cell-depleted T cells, or PBMCs.

J is TRBJ2-1 and V is TRBV6-4, with TRBD2 as a possible D gene (5 bases). The sequence came from a woman younger than 30 with acute or convalescent COVID-19. Sequencing was performed on peripheral blood. In nucleotides, the CDR3 is TGTGCCAGCAGTGACGGACTCCGGACGTACAATGAGCAGTTCTTC. Translated, it gives CASSDGLRTYNEQFF.